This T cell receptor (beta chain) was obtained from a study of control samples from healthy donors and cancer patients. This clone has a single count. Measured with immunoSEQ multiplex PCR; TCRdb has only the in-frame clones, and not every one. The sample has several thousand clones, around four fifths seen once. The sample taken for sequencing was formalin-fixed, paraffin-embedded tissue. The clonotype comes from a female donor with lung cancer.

The CDR3 is CASSLGLAGRHSYNEQFF. The CDR3 DNA reads TGTGCCAGCAGCTTGGGACTAGCGGGACGTCACTCCTACAATGAGCAGTTCTTC. The genes are TRBV5-5 and TRBJ2-1; 11 bases map to TRBD2. Germline lookup yields CDR1 SGHKS and CDR2 YYEKEE (reference sequence). The CDR3 length is 18 residues. The J segment lost 0 bases and the V segment lost 0 bases, leaving 5 bases of the junction unmatched.